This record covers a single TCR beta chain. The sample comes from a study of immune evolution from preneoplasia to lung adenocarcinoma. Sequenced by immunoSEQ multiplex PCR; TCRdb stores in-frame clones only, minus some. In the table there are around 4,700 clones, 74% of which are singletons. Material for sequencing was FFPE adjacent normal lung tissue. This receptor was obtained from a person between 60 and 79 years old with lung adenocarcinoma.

CDR3 sequence reads: CASSPSGESTGELFF. The DNA for the CDR3 is TGTGCCAGCAGTCCGTCGGGGGAGAGCACCGGGGAGCTGTTTTTT. V is TRBV6-5 and J is TRBJ2-2; tentative D call: TRBD2 (6 bases). V shed 5 bases and J shed 4 bases, with 14 bases lying between them. Germline CDR1 is MNHEY and CDR2 is SVGAGI. This CDR3 has 15 residues.